Presented here are 25 T cell receptor beta chains from one specimen sequenced in a study of CD8+CD57+ T cells in acquired aplastic anemia. CDR3 and TCR beta VDJ profiling relied on a genomic DNA template. TCRdb reprocessed the reads with MiXCR, giving one entry per CDR3 protein. The sample shows about 160,000 distinct CDR3 sequences, more than 40% of them seen only once. Patients chosen for sequencing had shown CD8+CD57+ cell expansion by flow cytometry. The sequenced material came from sorted CD4+, CD8+, or CD8+CD57+ T cells (not recorded which) from PBMCs. Source of these receptors: a human donor with aplastic anemia.

With regard to this clonotype: The junction does not match germline at one end; this may be a read error. The chain carries TRBV2 and TRBJ2-5; the D gene is possibly TRBD2 (6 bases). The germline gives CDR1 SNHLY, CDR2 FYNNEI. The CDR3 contains 12 residues. CDR3 protein: CASREAGETQYF. In nucleotides, the CDR3 is TGTGCCAGCAGAGAAGCGGGAGAGACCCAGTACTTC.

This clonotype was seen repeatedly, ten times or more. This sequence joins TRBV6-1 and TRBJ2-7; D might be TRBD2 (5 bases). The CDR3 consists of 16 residues. V was pared by 3 bases and J by 0 bases, with 15 bases between. Per germline, CDR1 MNHNS and CDR2 SASEGT. The CDR3 DNA sequence: TGTGCCAGCAGTGAGGTTGTCGGGGTAAGCTCCTACGAGCAGTACTTC. Amino acid sequence: CASSEVVGVSSYEQYF.

The sample holds a few counts of this clonotype. J is TRBJ1-1 and V is TRBV6-1; D may be TRBD1 (5 bases). This CDR3 spans 19 amino acids. Germline V lookup: CDR1 MNHNS, CDR2 SASEGT. V dropped 6 bases and J dropped 0 bases, with 26 bases sitting between them. The CDR3 region has the DNA TGTGCCAGCAGGGACGCGATCCTTACAGCCGGGACTGTGAACACTGAAGCTTTCTTT. Translated: CASRDAILTAGTVNTEAFF.

On this clonotype: The germline gene is not matched at one end of the junction; a read error may be the cause. The chain carries TRBV27 and TRBJ2-1; perhaps TRBD1 as D (6 bases). Germline V gene data show CDR1 as MNHEY and CDR2 as SMNVEV (reference sequence). There are 14 residues in the CDR3. The CDR3 reads CASILKNTGNEQFF. Written as DNA, the CDR3 is TGTGCCAGCATTTTAAAGAATACAGGGAATGAGCAGTTCTTC.

This clonotype was seen at least ten times. The chain employs TRBV13 and TRBJ2-7; a possible D gene is TRBD1 (6 bases). The V end lost 5 bases, the J end lost 2 bases, and 10 bases lay between the germline ends. The CDR3 contains 13 residues. From germline, CDR1 is PRHDT and CDR2 FYEKMQ (reference sequence). CDR3 loop: CASSHQGPYEQYF. The CDR3 DNA is TGTGCCAGCAGCCACCAGGGGCCCTACGAGCAGTACTTC.

The chain links TRBV7-3 to TRBJ2-7; possible D gene TRBD2, 7 bases. Germline V gene lookup returns CDR1 SGHTA and CDR2 FQGTGA. V was pared by 3 bases and J by 6 bases, with 15 bases between. The CDR3 sequence is 14 residues long. The CDR3 reads CASSLWGGSGEQYF. In nucleotides, the CDR3 is TGTGCCAGCAGCTTGTGGGGGGGCTCGGGCGAGCAGTACTTC.

J is TRBJ1-1 and V is TRBV19; D call uncertain. Germline CDR1 and CDR2: LNHDA and SQIVND (reference sequence). The length of the CDR3 is 14 residues. The V gene lost 5 bases and the J gene lost 6 bases, with 16 bases spanning the gap. The CDR3 region is CASSPNWVWAEAFF. The CDR3 bases are TGTGCCAGTAGTCCTAACTGGGTTTGGGCTGAAGCTTTCTTT.

This clonotype was counted once. The junction shows a germline mismatch at one end, possibly a read error. This rearrangement joins TRBV2 to TRBJ1-1; 8 bases line up with TRBD1. The V gene's germline CDR1 is SNHLY and CDR2 FYNNEI. The CDR3 covers 14 residues. The CDR3: CAGSLDRVNTEAFF. The CDR3 nucleotides read TGTGCCGGCAGTTTGGACAGGGTGAACACTGAAGCTTTCTTT.

V and J are TRBV7-7 and TRBJ2-2; 8 bases are a match to TRBD2. Germline V gene data show CDR1 as SSHAT and CDR2 as FNYEAQ (reference sequence). With 2 bases clipped from V and 7 bases from J, the junction kept 12 bases outside the gene matches. The CDR3 has 17 amino acids. The DNA for the CDR3 is TGTGCCAGCAGCTTAAACCCCGGGACTAGTGTGAGCGGGGAGCTGTTTTTT. It is translated as CASSLNPGTSVSGELFF.

In this sample, this clonotype turned up once. DNA of the CDR3: TGTGCCATCAGATCAGTATTGACTCAGCAGTTCTTC. Translation gives CAIRSVLTQQFF. The rearrangement links TRBV10-3 to TRBJ2-1; no clear D gene. Looked up from germline, CDR1 is ENHRY and CDR2 is SYGVKD. CDR3 size: 12 residues. V shed 6 bases and J shed 11 bases, with 14 bases lying between them.

This clonotype showed up many times. The chain joins TRBV6-5 to TRBJ2-3, with D possibly being TRBD1 (6 bases). V lost 3 bases, J lost 5 bases, and 12 bases lay in between. The germline V gene has CDR1 MNHEY and CDR2 SVGAGI. The CDR3 is 14 amino acids. The CDR3 protein is CASSYAGAGDTQYF. CDR3 sequence (DNA): TGTGCCAGCAGTTATGCAGGGGCCGGAGATACGCAGTATTTT.

The chain is built from TRBV9 and TRBJ2-7, with D possibly being TRBD1 (7 bases). Germline values: CDR1 SGDLS, CDR2 YYNGEE. The V end lost 0 bases, the J end lost 3 bases, and 13 bases lay between the germline ends. The CDR3 is 15 residues long. The CDR3 region is CASSVDGQGGYEQYF. In DNA form, the CDR3 reads TGTGCCAGCAGCGTAGACGGGCAGGGGGGCTACGAGCAGTACTTC.

The J gene is TRBJ2-5, the V gene TRBV20-1; the D is unclear. The CDR3 length is 13 residues. Trimming removed 6 bases from V and 0 bases from J, with 11 bases in between. Germline CDR1 DFQATT, CDR2 SNEGSKA (reference sequence). CDR3 sequence (DNA): TGCAGTGCATTACCAGGAGACCAAGAGACCCAGTACTTC. Its translation is CSALPGDQETQYF.

The sample holds one count of this clonotype. The CDR3 reads CASSHPQQPTEAFF. The CDR3, as DNA: TGCGCCAGCAGCCATCCCCAACAGCCCACCGAAGCTTTCTTT. The rearrangement uses TRBV4-1 and TRBJ1-1, with D unresolved. Trimming pared 3 bases from V and 8 bases from J, leaving 16 bases between. There are 14 residues in the CDR3. Germline V lookup: CDR1 MGHRA, CDR2 YSYEKL.

The rearrangement uses TRBV19 and TRBJ1-2; D gene uncertain. This CDR3 has 14 amino acids. V was cut by 1 base and J by 9 bases, with 15 bases left in between. Germline V gene sequence: CDR1 LNHDA, CDR2 SQIVND (reference sequence). CDR3 region: CASSIAAGSGSYTF. DNA of the CDR3: TGTGCCAGTAGTATAGCGGCAGGCTCGGGGAGCTACACCTTC. Full variable domain (rest looked up from reference TRBV19 and TRBJ1-2): DGGITQSPKYLFRKEGQNVTLSCEQNLNHDAMYWYRQDPGQGLRLIYYSQIVNDFQKGDIAEGYSVSREKKESFPLTVTSAQKNPTAFYLCASSIAAGSGSYTFGSGTRLTVV.

This chain joins TRBV14 and TRBJ1-2, with a tentative D call TRBD1 (6 bases). Per germline, CDR1 SGHDN and CDR2 FVKESK. Trimming cost V 0 bases and J 5 bases, with 13 bases left between them. This CDR3 contains 15 residues. The DNA for the CDR3 is TGTGCCAGCAGCCAAGATTCAGGGGTGGGATATGGCTACACCTTC. Translating gives CASSQDSGVGYGYTF.

The chain links TRBV7-9 to TRBJ2-7; 7 bases are shared with TRBD1. The ends lost 2 bases at V and 0 bases at J; junction bases unmatched: 4. Germline-derived CDR1 and CDR2 are SEHNR and FQNEAQ (reference sequence). CDR3 size: 15 residues. For the CDR3, the DNA is TGTGCCAGCAGCTTATTGACAGGGTTCTCCTACGAGCAGTACTTC. Translating gives CASSLLTGFSYEQYF.

This clonotype came up many times. V and J are TRBV11-2 and TRBJ1-2; no definite D call. The germline V gene has CDR1 SGHAT and CDR2 FQNNGV. V gave up 4 bases and J gave up 2 bases, with 8 bases separating them. There are 13 residues in the CDR3. The CDR3 nucleotides read TGTGCCAGCAGCTCCGAATACAACTATGGCTACACCTTC. It encodes CASSSEYNYGYTF.

This clonotype appeared a single time. This rearrangement joins TRBV5-4 to TRBJ2-7, with 9 bases identical to TRBD1. Germline V gene sequence: CDR1 SGHNT, CDR2 YYREEE (reference sequence). The length of the CDR3 is 15 residues. Trimming at V came to 4 bases and at J to 3 bases, leaving 8 bases not matched to a gene. In DNA form, the CDR3 reads TGTGCCAGCAGCACCGCGCGGACAGGGGACTACGAGCAGTACTTC. Protein sequence: CASSTARTGDYEQYF.

This clonotype was counted many times. The rearrangement joins TRBV6-1 to TRBJ1-1; no firm D call. The germline CDR1 and CDR2 sequences are MNHNS and SASEGT. The CDR3 spans 14 residues. V was trimmed by 4 bases and J by 1 base, leaving 10 bases between them. The CDR3, as DNA: TGTGCCAGCAGTGGATTGATAAGGAACACTGAAGCTTTCTTT. Its protein product is CASSGLIRNTEAFF.

This clonotype was detected many times. The chain couples TRBV5-1 to TRBJ2-3; possibly TRBD2 for D (6 bases). The germline V and J ends were trimmed by 4 bases and 3 bases, with 12 bases remaining between them. The CDR3 consists of 14 residues. CDR1 and CDR2 from the germline V gene are SGHRS and YFSETQ. The CDR3 coding sequence is TGCGCCAGCAGCCCGGAGGGGTTGACAGATACGCAGTATTTT. Its protein is CASSPEGLTDTQYF.

Points on this clonotype: A read error may account for a junction end that differs from germline. DNA for the CDR3: TGTGCCAGCAGTGCCGGCGGGAGGGCCTACGAGCAGTACTTC. Translating gives CASSAGGRAYEQYF. The V gene is TRBV10-3, the J gene TRBJ2-7, with 9 nucleotides matching TRBD2. The CDR3 sequence is 14 residues long. Germline V gene sequence: CDR1 ENHRY, CDR2 SYGVKD.

This clonotype was observed at least ten times. V is TRBV9 and J is TRBJ2-1; D gene unclear. Germline CDR1 and CDR2: SGDLS and YYNGEE. The CDR3 is 13 amino acids. V lost 3 bases to trimming and J lost 6 bases, with 10 bases between them. The CDR3 sequence is CASSAGNRNEQFF. The CDR3, as DNA: TGTGCCAGCAGCGCCGGAAACCGCAATGAGCAGTTCTTC.

The CDR3: CASIWTGYNEQFF. In DNA, the CDR3 is TGTGCCAGCATATGGACTGGCTACAATGAGCAGTTCTTC. The chain recombines TRBV2 with TRBJ2-1; tentatively, D is TRBD2 (5 bases). V lost 7 bases and J lost 3, with 10 bases in between. Germline V CDR1 and CDR2: SNHLY, FYNNEI. The CDR3 runs to 13 residues.

This clonotype appeared a few times. CDR3 sequence: CASRSGDRHQETQYF. CDR3 nucleotide sequence: TGTGCCAGCCGTTCAGGGGACAGACACCAAGAGACCCAGTACTTC. The chain recombines TRBV25-1 with TRBJ2-5, with TRBD1 identical over 7 bases. Germline values: CDR1 MGHDK, CDR2 SYGVNS. Trimming at V came to 8 bases and at J to 0 bases, leaving 9 bases not matched to a gene. CDR3 length: 15 amino acids.